A selection of T cell receptor beta chains follows, all from one sample in a study of technical replicates of blood from a few donors. Only in-frame clones appear in the TCRdb table, and some are missing; sequencing was by immunoSEQ multiplex PCR. This sample has 50,000 to 70,000 clones, with 91% found just once. The sequenced sample was PBMCs. Receptors were obtained from a human donor in good health. Some clones in this sample may be carry-over from other donors' samples. The CDR3 runs from the conserved cysteine through the conserved F or W. Each record gives: clone size, J gene, V gene, D gene, CDR3 protein, CDR3 DNA. A D gene is named only where the DNA matches it firmly. Clone size appears in some rows only: once, few, many, or a class for an expanded clone.

clone_size: NA
j_call: TRBJ1-2
v_call: TRBV7-2
d_call: TRBD1
cdr3_aa: CASSGRDRGIGGYTF
cdr3_nt: TGTGCCAGCAGCGGCCGGGACAGGGGAATCGGTGGCTACACCTTC

clone_size: NA
j_call: TRBJ1-3
v_call: TRBV30
d_call: NA
cdr3_aa: CAWLLSSGNTIYF
cdr3_nt: TGTGCCTGGCTCTTATCCTCTGGAAACACCATATATTTT

clone_size: NA
j_call: TRBJ1-4
v_call: TRBV12-5
d_call: TRBD1
cdr3_aa: CASGLARQGPEKLFF
cdr3_nt: TGTGCTAGTGGTTTGGCACGACAGGGACCCGAAAAACTGTTTTTT

clone_size: many
j_call: TRBJ2-7
v_call: TRBV5-1
d_call: TRBD2
cdr3_aa: CASSPTSWFQTSGRLYEQYF
cdr3_nt: TGCGCCAGCTCACCGACATCTTGGTTTCAGACTAGCGGGCGACTGTACGAGCAGTACTTC

clone_size: NA
j_call: TRBJ2-5
v_call: TRBV9
d_call: TRBD2
cdr3_aa: CASSVASGAPYQETQYF
cdr3_nt: TGTGCCAGCAGCGTAGCTAGCGGGGCCCCCTACCAAGAGACCCAGTACTTC

clone_size: few
j_call: TRBJ1-1
v_call: TRBV9
d_call: TRBD1
cdr3_aa: CASSRGGVTEAFF
cdr3_nt: TGTGCCAGCAGTCGAGGGGGCGTCACTGAAGCTTTCTTT

clone_size: NA
j_call: TRBJ2-7
v_call: TRBV27
d_call: NA
cdr3_aa: CASSFTGLSYEQYF
cdr3_nt: TGTGCCAGCAGTTTCACAGGGCTTTCCTACGAGCAGTACTTC

clone_size: NA
j_call: TRBJ2-1
v_call: TRBV11-3
d_call: NA
cdr3_aa: CASSLAFDEQFF
cdr3_nt: TGTGCCAGCAGCTTAGCTTTCGATGAGCAGTTCTTC

clone_size: NA
j_call: TRBJ2-5
v_call: TRBV6-5
d_call: TRBD2
cdr3_aa: CASTPGGTYAVTQYF
cdr3_nt: TGTGCCAGCACCCCGGGGGGGACCTACGCTGTGACCCAGTACTTC

clone_size: NA
j_call: TRBJ1-5
v_call: TRBV7-2
d_call: NA
cdr3_aa: CASSLVGRDQPQHF
cdr3_nt: TGTGCCAGCAGCTTAGTGGGGAGGGATCAGCCCCAGCATTTT

clone_size: NA
j_call: TRBJ2-6
v_call: TRBV30
d_call: NA
cdr3_aa: CAWSVPAGANVLTF
cdr3_nt: TGTGCCTGGAGTGTACCAGCTGGGGCCAACGTCCTGACTTTC

clone_size: NA
j_call: TRBJ2-7
v_call: TRBV10-3
d_call: NA
cdr3_aa: CAISESLGGGGYEQYF
cdr3_nt: TGTGCCATCAGTGAGTCTTTGGGGGGAGGGGGCTACGAGCAGTACTTC

clone_size: NA
j_call: TRBJ1-4
v_call: TRBV19
d_call: NA
cdr3_aa: CASQSSGGGASSEKLFF
cdr3_nt: TGTGCCAGTCAATCCAGCGGGGGGGGCGCTTCCTCGGAAAAACTGTTTTTT

clone_size: NA
j_call: TRBJ1-2
v_call: TRBV5-1
d_call: NA
cdr3_aa: CASSLAGVDGYTF
cdr3_nt: TGCGCCAGCAGCTTGGCGGGAGTGGATGGCTACACCTTC

clone_size: NA
j_call: TRBJ2-1
v_call: TRBV5-6
d_call: NA
cdr3_aa: CASSLARYNEQFF
cdr3_nt: TGTGCCAGCAGCTTGGCCCGGTACAATGAGCAGTTCTTC

clone_size: NA
j_call: TRBJ1-2
v_call: TRBV10-3
d_call: NA
cdr3_aa: CAISERGGISGYGYTF
cdr3_nt: TGTGCCATCAGTGAGCGGGGGGGGATTAGTGGCTATGGCTACACCTTC

clone_size: NA
j_call: TRBJ1-6
v_call: TRBV4-3
d_call: TRBD1
cdr3_aa: CASSQSNRGLMGSPLHF
cdr3_nt: TGCGCCAGCAGCCAGAGTAACAGGGGCCTGATGGGTTCACCCCTCCACTTT

clone_size: NA
j_call: TRBJ1-4
v_call: TRBV5-6
d_call: TRBD1
cdr3_aa: CASSSQGANEKLFF
cdr3_nt: TGTGCCAGCAGCTCACAGGGGGCGAATGAAAAACTGTTTTTT

clone_size: NA
j_call: TRBJ1-2
v_call: TRBV7-9
d_call: NA
cdr3_aa: CASRPTTEGYTF
cdr3_nt: TGTGCCAGCAGACCAACCACAGAAGGCTACACCTTC

clone_size: NA
j_call: TRBJ1-5
v_call: TRBV7-9
d_call: TRBD1
cdr3_aa: CASSPGTDGQPQHF
cdr3_nt: TGTGCCAGCAGCCCCGGGACAGACGGACAGCCCCAGCATTTT

clone_size: NA
j_call: TRBJ2-7
v_call: TRBV10-3
d_call: TRBD1
cdr3_aa: CAISENSRGREQYF
cdr3_nt: TGTGCCATCAGTGAAAATTCCAGGGGGCGAGAGCAGTACTTC

clone_size: NA
j_call: TRBJ1-1
v_call: TRBV7-9
d_call: NA
cdr3_aa: CASSPQGGRDTEAFF
cdr3_nt: TGTGCCAGCAGCCCTCAGGGAGGGCGCGACACTGAAGCTTTCTTT

clone_size: NA
j_call: TRBJ2-1
v_call: TRBV11-2
d_call: TRBD2
cdr3_aa: CASSVAGVAYNEQFF
cdr3_nt: TGTGCCAGCAGCGTAGCGGGAGTAGCCTACAATGAGCAGTTCTTC

clone_size: once
j_call: TRBJ2-3
v_call: TRBV18
d_call: NA
cdr3_aa: CASSPQERRGDTQYF
cdr3_nt: TGTGCCAGCTCACCCCAAGAGCGGAGGGGCGATACGCAGTATTTT

clone_size: NA
j_call: TRBJ1-2
v_call: TRBV5-4
d_call: TRBD1
cdr3_aa: CASSLDRGLGGYTF
cdr3_nt: TGTGCCAGCAGCTTGGACAGGGGGCTAGGTGGCTACACCTTC

clone_size: NA
j_call: TRBJ2-1
v_call: TRBV5-1
d_call: NA
cdr3_aa: CASSLEGSEVNEQFF
cdr3_nt: TGCGCCAGCAGCTTGGAAGGGTCGGAGGTAAATGAGCAGTTCTTC

clone_size: NA
j_call: TRBJ1-5
v_call: TRBV2
d_call: NA
cdr3_aa: CASSAGGERNQPQHF
cdr3_nt: TGTGCCAGCAGTGCTGGAGGGGAACGCAATCAGCCCCAGCATTTT

clone_size: NA
j_call: TRBJ1-1
v_call: TRBV9
d_call: NA
cdr3_aa: CASSVEGVESTEAFF
cdr3_nt: TGTGCCAGCAGCGTAGAAGGGGTTGAGAGTACTGAAGCTTTCTTT

clone_size: NA
j_call: TRBJ2-2
v_call: TRBV30
d_call: TRBD1
cdr3_aa: CAGQGGANTGELFF
cdr3_nt: TGTGCCGGACAGGGGGGGGCGAACACCGGGGAGCTGTTTTTT

clone_size: NA
j_call: TRBJ1-6
v_call: TRBV12-2
d_call: NA
cdr3_aa: CASRYLDTSSSYNSPLHF
cdr3_nt: TGTGCAAGTCGCTACCTTGACACATCGAGCTCCTATAATTCACCCCTCCACTTT

clone_size: NA
j_call: TRBJ2-1
v_call: TRBV7-2
d_call: NA
cdr3_aa: CASSLAVAEQFF
cdr3_nt: TGTGCCAGCAGCTTAGCGGTGGCTGAGCAGTTCTTC

clone_size: NA
j_call: TRBJ1-6
v_call: TRBV27
d_call: TRBD1
cdr3_aa: CASSSGQANSPLHF
cdr3_nt: TGTGCCAGCAGCTCGGGACAGGCGAATTCACCCCTCCACTTT

clone_size: NA
j_call: TRBJ2-7
v_call: TRBV5-1
d_call: NA
cdr3_aa: CASSVRDTAYEQYF
cdr3_nt: TGCGCCAGCAGCGTCCGGGACACCGCCTACGAGCAGTACTTC

clone_size: NA
j_call: TRBJ2-1
v_call: TRBV7-9
d_call: NA
cdr3_aa: CASSLAWSSYNEQFF
cdr3_nt: TGTGCCAGCAGCTTAGCGTGGAGCTCCTACAATGAGCAGTTCTTC

clone_size: NA
j_call: TRBJ2-5
v_call: TRBV7-7
d_call: NA
cdr3_aa: CASSRGTVETQYF
cdr3_nt: TGTGCCAGCAGCCGGGGGACAGTAGAGACCCAGTACTTC

clone_size: NA
j_call: TRBJ2-2
v_call: TRBV9
d_call: NA
cdr3_aa: CASSPSPSTGMRTGELFF
cdr3_nt: TGTGCCAGCAGCCCATCCCCAAGTACAGGGATGAGGACCGGGGAGCTGTTTTTT

clone_size: NA
j_call: TRBJ1-1
v_call: TRBV11-3
d_call: NA
cdr3_aa: CASSLGEPGRGNTEAFF
cdr3_nt: TGTGCCAGCAGCTTAGGAGAACCGGGGAGAGGTAACACTGAAGCTTTCTTT

clone_size: NA
j_call: TRBJ1-1
v_call: TRBV5-4
d_call: NA
cdr3_aa: CASSQKAAPNTEAFF
cdr3_nt: TGTGCCAGCAGCCAAAAGGCGGCACCTAACACTGAAGCTTTCTTT

clone_size: NA
j_call: TRBJ1-5
v_call: TRBV19
d_call: NA
cdr3_aa: CASSSTGNQPQHF
cdr3_nt: TGTGCCAGTAGTTCAACAGGGAATCAGCCCCAGCATTTT

clone_size: NA
j_call: TRBJ2-7
v_call: TRBV7-9
d_call: TRBD2
cdr3_aa: CASSLSGGTYEQYF
cdr3_nt: TGTGCCAGCAGCTTATCGGGGGGAACCTACGAGCAGTACTTC

clone_size: NA
j_call: TRBJ2-3
v_call: TRBV9
d_call: TRBD1
cdr3_aa: CASSVAGQVGVYTQYF
cdr3_nt: TGTGCCAGCAGCGTAGCGGGACAGGTCGGGGTTTATACGCAGTATTTT

clone_size: NA
j_call: TRBJ1-1
v_call: TRBV4-3
d_call: TRBD1
cdr3_aa: CASSQDGTGALGTEAFF
cdr3_nt: TGCGCCAGCAGCCAAGATGGGACAGGGGCCCTGGGCACTGAAGCTTTCTTT

clone_size: NA
j_call: TRBJ2-5
v_call: TRBV20-1
d_call: NA
cdr3_aa: CSAQLETQYF
cdr3_nt: TGCAGTGCCCAATTGGAGACCCAGTACTTC

clone_size: once
j_call: TRBJ2-1
v_call: TRBV7-7
d_call: TRBD2
cdr3_aa: CASSMGLAGVNEQFF
cdr3_nt: TGTGCCAGCAGCATGGGACTAGCGGGGGTGAATGAGCAGTTCTTC

clone_size: NA
j_call: TRBJ1-2
v_call: TRBV13
d_call: NA
cdr3_aa: CASSLGDGGGYTF
cdr3_nt: TGTGCCAGCAGCTTAGGAGACGGAGGGGGCTACACCTTC

clone_size: NA
j_call: TRBJ2-7
v_call: TRBV19
d_call: NA
cdr3_aa: CASSIVLAYEQYF
cdr3_nt: TGTGCCAGTAGTATAGTTCTAGCCTACGAGCAGTACTTC

clone_size: NA
j_call: TRBJ1-1
v_call: TRBV27
d_call: NA
cdr3_aa: CASSLDRPWNTEAFF
cdr3_nt: TGTGCCAGCAGTCTAGACAGGCCCTGGAACACTGAAGCTTTCTTT

clone_size: NA
j_call: TRBJ1-2
v_call: TRBV7-9
d_call: NA
cdr3_aa: CASANTGLDGYTF
cdr3_nt: TGTGCCAGCGCGAACACAGGTCTGGATGGCTACACCTTC

clone_size: NA
j_call: TRBJ2-7
v_call: TRBV7-9
d_call: TRBD1
cdr3_aa: CASSFPGTGGTYEQYF
cdr3_nt: TGTGCCAGCAGCTTCCCAGGGACAGGGGGAACCTACGAGCAGTACTTC

clone_size: NA
j_call: TRBJ1-1
v_call: TRBV29-1
d_call: NA
cdr3_aa: CSVEGDRFEAFF
cdr3_nt: TGCAGCGTTGAGGGAGACAGGTTTGAAGCTTTCTTT